The 20 T cell receptor beta chains reported below all come from one sample, sequenced in a study of T cell responses to AZD1222 COVID-19 vaccine. Here immunoSEQ multiplex PCR was the method, and the copy in TCRdb shows in-frame clones only, minus some. The sample includes more than 110,000 clones, roughly 92% of them seen just once. The sample consisted of peripheral blood, taken 28 days after the second AZD1222 dose. These receptors originate from an adult who received the AZD1222 COVID-19 vaccine.

The genes are TRBV28 and TRBJ2-1, with TRBD2 matching over 14 bases. Germline lookup yields CDR1 MDHEN and CDR2 SYDVKM. The V and J ends lost 2 bases and 1 base, in that order; junction bases with no gene match: 13. This CDR3 is built from 21 residues. CDR3 in DNA: TGTGCCAGCAGTTTAGGTCCCCCTCCGGGACTAGCGGGGGTGTCCTACAATGAGCAGTTCTTC. This encodes CASSLGPPPGLAGVSYNEQFF.

This chain connects TRBV27 to TRBJ2-3; the match to TRBD1 covers 10 bases. CDR3 length equals 16 residues. V lost 0 bases to trimming and J lost 5 bases; unmatched junction nucleotides: 5. From germline, CDR1 is MNHEY and CDR2 SMNVEV (reference sequence). For the CDR3, the DNA is TGTGCCAGCAGTTTATCGAGGACAGGGGGGCAAGATACGCAGTATTTT. Its translation is CASSLSRTGGQDTQYF.

The V call is TRBV11-2, the J call TRBJ2-1; no clear D. The CDR3 is 16 amino acids. Germline CDR1 reads SGHAT; CDR2 reads FQNNGV. V lost 2 bases and J lost 0, with 11 bases in between. The CDR3 protein is CASSLTVQSSYNEQFF. For the CDR3, the DNA is TGTGCCAGCAGCTTAACCGTCCAGAGCTCCTACAATGAGCAGTTCTTC.

This rearrangement joins TRBV19 to TRBJ2-1; D possibly corresponds to TRBD2 (5 bases). CDR1 LNHDA and CDR2 SQIVND come from the germline V gene (reference sequence). CDR3 length equals 13 residues. V was shortened by 5 bases and J by 9 bases, with 14 bases between the two germline ends. The CDR3 bases are TGTGCCAGTAGTCTGGTCCTAGCTGGTGAGCAGTTCTTC. This codes for CASSLVLAGEQFF.

The V call is TRBV29-1, the J call TRBJ2-3, with 7 bases that match TRBD1. Germline V CDR1 and CDR2: SQVTM, ANQGSEA. The CDR3 loop spans 13 amino acids. After removal of 6 bases from V and 3 bases from J, the junction contained 6 bases not matched to a gene. This CDR3 is CSVKDRVTDTQYF. The CDR3 DNA reads TGCAGCGTGAAAGACAGGGTAACAGATACGCAGTATTTT.

CDR3 sequence reads: CASSLRTYYPQETQYF. CDR3 coding DNA: TGTGCCAGCAGCTTGCGGACATACTACCCCCAAGAGACCCAGTACTTC. V is TRBV11-2 and J is TRBJ2-5; D perhaps matches TRBD1 (5 bases). V shed 3 bases and J shed 1 base, with 15 bases lying between them. Germline V lookup: CDR1 SGHAT, CDR2 FQNNGV. The CDR3 spans 16 residues.

The chain carries TRBV15 and TRBJ2-3, with 9 positions matching TRBD1. The germline CDR1 and CDR2 sequences are LNHNV and YYDKDF (reference sequence). J lost 2 bases, V lost 6 bases, and 9 bases had no gene match. The CDR3 is 16 amino acids. The chain's CDR3 is CATSRRDRDPTDTQYF. CDR3 bases: TGTGCCACCAGTCGACGGGACAGGGACCCCACAGATACGCAGTATTTT.

The chain has TRBV29-1 and TRBJ1-1; tentatively, D is TRBD1 (6 bases). V was clipped by 5 bases and J by 5 bases, with 18 bases between them. Germline V gene sequence: CDR1 SQVTM, CDR2 ANQGSEA. The CDR3 covers 14 residues. CDR3 sequence (DNA): TGCAGCGTTACGCACTCCGGGGGCGGAACTGAAGCTTTCTTT. Amino acids: CSVTHSGGGTEAFF.

The chain links TRBV9 to TRBJ2-7; 7 nucleotides match TRBD2. This CDR3 contains 14 residues. Germline V CDR1 and CDR2: SGDLS, YYNGEE. V lost 2 bases and J lost 5; bases outside the gene matches: 7. CDR3 loop: CASSVRHGGDEQYF. CDR3 in DNA: TGTGCCAGCAGCGTGAGACATGGGGGGGACGAGCAGTACTTC.

The chain combines TRBV5-4 with TRBJ2-3; D is uncertain. Germline loops: CDR1 SGHNT, CDR2 YYREEE (reference sequence). Trimming stripped 0 bases from V and 2 bases from J, with 7 bases between. The CDR3 is 14 residues long. Here the CDR3 reads CASSLEGFTDTQYF. DNA of the CDR3: TGTGCCAGCAGCTTGGAGGGATTCACAGATACGCAGTATTTT.

The chain combines TRBV28 with TRBJ2-7; tentatively, D is TRBD1 or TRBD2 (7 bases each). CDR1 is MDHEN, CDR2 SYDVKM, per germline. The germline V and J ends were trimmed by 2 bases and 6 bases, with 11 bases remaining between them. CDR3 length equals 13 residues. The CDR3 DNA reads as TGTGCCAGCAGTTTACCAGGGGGGGCCGAGCAGTACTTC. Translated, it gives CASSLPGGAEQYF.

The chain recombines TRBV6-6 with TRBJ1-4; the D gene is possibly TRBD1 (5 bases). Germline V gives CDR1 MNHNY, CDR2 SVGAGI (reference sequence). The V gene lost 6 bases and the J gene lost 4 bases, with 12 bases spanning the gap. The length of the CDR3 is 14 residues. CDR3 sequence reads: CASRGRGINEKLFF. Here the CDR3 DNA reads TGTGCCAGCAGGGGGCGGGGGATTAATGAAAAACTGTTTTTT.

The chain recombines TRBV4-2 with TRBJ2-5; 7 bases map to TRBD2. Germline values: CDR1 LGHNA, CDR2 YNFKEQ. The CDR3 sequence is 14 residues long. The trim removed 6 bases at V and 0 bases at J, leaving 4 bases unmatched. The CDR3: CASSSSGDQETQYF. The CDR3 region has the DNA TGTGCCAGCAGTTCCAGCGGGGACCAAGAGACCCAGTACTTC.

This clone showed up just a few times. The chain is built from TRBV27 and TRBJ2-3, with D uncertain. Germline loops: CDR1 MNHEY, CDR2 SMNVEV (reference sequence). There are 14 residues in the CDR3. V lost 3 bases and J lost 2, with 9 bases in between. In nucleotides, the CDR3 is TGTGCCAGCAGTTTTGGCAAGAACACAGATACGCAGTATTTT. Protein product: CASSFGKNTDTQYF.

The chain is built from TRBV21-1 and TRBJ1-1. TRBV21-1 is assigned pseudogene status. CDR3 length: 16 amino acids. CDR3 sequence: CASSKAKFVGNTEAFF. The CDR3 nucleotides are TGTGCCAGCAGCAAAGCAAAATTTGTGGGAAACACTGAAGCTTTCTTT.

V and J are TRBV28 and TRBJ1-5; D gene uncertain. In germline, CDR1 is MDHEN, CDR2 SYDVKM. Trimming pared 4 bases from V and 6 bases from J, leaving 10 bases between. There are 13 residues in the CDR3. As DNA, the CDR3 is TGTGCCAGCAGTTGGACCCGAGCTCAGCCCCAGCATTTT. This gives the protein CASSWTRAQPQHF. Together with reference TRBV28 and TRBJ1-5, the CDR3 gives the full variable domain: DVKVTQSSRYLVKRTGEKVFLECVQDMDHENMFWYRQDPGLGLRLIYFSYDVKMKEKGDIPEGYSVSREKKERFSLILESASTNQTSMYLCASSWTRAQPQHFGDGTRLSIL.

A few counts support this clone. V usage is TRBV28 and J usage is TRBJ1-5; TRBD1 aligns across 8 bases. CDR3 length: 14 residues. Germline CDR1 MDHEN, CDR2 SYDVKM. With 10 bases clipped from V and 11 bases from J, the junction kept 16 bases outside the gene matches. The chain's CDR3 is CATSRDRGLSAQHF. CDR3 DNA sequence: TGTGCCACCTCCAGAGACAGGGGATTATCAGCCCAGCATTTT. Full variable domain (missing parts from reference TRBV28 and TRBJ1-5): DVKVTQSSRYLVKRTGEKVFLECVQDMDHENMFWYRQDPGLGLRLIYFSYDVKMKEKGDIPEGYSVSREKKERFSLILESASTNQTSMYLCATSRDRGLSAQHFGDGTRLSIL.

This clone was detected a few times. This sequence joins TRBV29-1 and TRBJ1-2, with 12 nucleotides matching TRBD1. Per the germline V gene, CDR1 is SQVTM and CDR2 is ANQGSEA. V lost 7 bases and J lost 8; bases outside the gene matches: 8. The CDR3 covers 13 residues. CDR3 amino acids: CSAPGQGAEGYTF. The CDR3 nucleotides are TGCAGCGCCCCGGGACAGGGGGCGGAGGGCTACACCTTC. Looking up the rest from reference TRBV29-1 and TRBJ1-2 gives the full variable domain: SAVISQKPSRDICQRGTSLTIQCQVDSQVTMMFWYRQQPGQSLTLIATANQGSEATYESGFVIDKFPISRPNLTFSTLTVSNMSPEDSSIYLCSAPGQGAEGYTFGSGTRLTVV.

J is TRBJ1-2 and V is TRBV10-3; D not resolved. CDR3 length: 13 amino acids. Trimming left V 6 bases short and J 6 bases short, with 14 bases between. Germline V gene lookup returns CDR1 ENHRY and CDR2 SYGVKD. DNA of the CDR3: TGTGCCATCAGGGATAGAGGTGATAATGGCTACACCTTC. It codes for CAIRDRGDNGYTF.

CDR3 sequence (DNA): TGTGCCAGCAGTGCCGACAATTACTACGAGCAGTACTTC. Protein: CASSADNYYEQYF. The V and J genes are TRBV2 and TRBJ2-7; no clear D gene. CDR3 length: 13 amino acids. In germline, CDR1 is SNHLY, CDR2 FYNNEI. Deletions cut 4 bases from V and 3 bases from J, with 10 bases between.